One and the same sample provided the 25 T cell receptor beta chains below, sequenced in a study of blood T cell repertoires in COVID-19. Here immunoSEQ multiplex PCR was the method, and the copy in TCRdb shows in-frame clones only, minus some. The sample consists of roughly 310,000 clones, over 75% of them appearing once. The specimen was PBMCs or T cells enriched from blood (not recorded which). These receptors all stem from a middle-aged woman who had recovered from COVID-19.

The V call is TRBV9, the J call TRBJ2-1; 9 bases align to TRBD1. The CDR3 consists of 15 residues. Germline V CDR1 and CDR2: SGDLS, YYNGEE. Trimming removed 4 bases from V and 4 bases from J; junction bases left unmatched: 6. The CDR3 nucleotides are TGTGCCAGCAGCACCCAGGACAGGGGTTACAATGAGCAGTTCTTC. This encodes CASSTQDRGYNEQFF.

The CDR3: CASSLFGTGVGYGTDTQYF. The CDR3 nucleotides read TGTGCCAGCAGTTTATTCGGGACAGGGGTCGGATATGGCACAGATACGCAGTATTTT. V gene TRBV28 combines with J gene TRBJ2-3; 10 nucleotides match TRBD1. The trim removed 1 base at V and 1 base at J, leaving 11 bases unmatched. The V gene's germline CDR1 is MDHEN and CDR2 SYDVKM. The CDR3 spans 19 residues. The full variable domain, its missing parts supplied by reference TRBV28 and TRBJ2-3, is DVKVTQSSRYLVKRTGEKVFLECVQDMDHENMFWYRQDPGLGLRLIYFSYDVKMKEKGDIPEGYSVSREKKERFSLILESASTNQTSMYLCASSLFGTGVGYGTDTQYFGPGTRLTVL.

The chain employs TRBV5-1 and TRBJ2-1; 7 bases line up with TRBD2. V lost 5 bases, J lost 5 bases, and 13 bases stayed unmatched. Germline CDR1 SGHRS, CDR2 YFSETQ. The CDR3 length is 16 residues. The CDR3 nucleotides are TGCGCCAGCAGGACCCTTGCCCTAGCGGAGAACAATGAGCAGTTCTTC. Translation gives CASRTLALAENNEQFF.

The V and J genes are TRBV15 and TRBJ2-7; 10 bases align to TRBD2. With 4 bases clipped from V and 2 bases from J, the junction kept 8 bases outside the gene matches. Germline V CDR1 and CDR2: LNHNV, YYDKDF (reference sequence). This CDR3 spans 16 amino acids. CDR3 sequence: CATSTYLSGRAYEQYF. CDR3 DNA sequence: TGTGCCACCAGCACCTACCTGAGCGGGAGGGCCTACGAGCAGTACTTC.

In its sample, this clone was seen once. The CDR3 DNA is TGTGCCAGCACCCTTCAGGGACAAACACCCTACGAGCAGTACTTC. Amino acid sequence: CASTLQGQTPYEQYF. The chain links TRBV13 to TRBJ2-7, with a possible D match to TRBD1 (6 bases). The CDR3 has 15 residues. The V gene's germline CDR1 is PRHDT and CDR2 FYEKMQ (reference sequence). The V end was cut by 7 bases, the J end by 2 bases, with 18 bases between.

The CDR3, as DNA: TGTGCCAGCAGCTCACCGAGGACAGGGAACGTCGCCGAGCAGTACTTC. Its protein product is CASSSPRTGNVAEQYF. The rearrangement links TRBV7-9 to TRBJ2-7; 8 bases agree with TRBD1. V trimming: 4 bases; J trimming: 6 bases; junction bases outside the gene matches: 14. This CDR3 is built from 16 residues. The germline gives CDR1 SEHNR, CDR2 FQNEAQ (reference sequence).

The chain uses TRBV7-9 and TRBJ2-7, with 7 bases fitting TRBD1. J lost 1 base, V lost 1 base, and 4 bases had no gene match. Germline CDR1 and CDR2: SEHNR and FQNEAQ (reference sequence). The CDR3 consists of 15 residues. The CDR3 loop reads CASSLVQGVSYEQYF. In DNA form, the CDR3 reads TGTGCCAGCAGCTTAGTCCAGGGGGTTTCCTACGAGCAGTACTTC.

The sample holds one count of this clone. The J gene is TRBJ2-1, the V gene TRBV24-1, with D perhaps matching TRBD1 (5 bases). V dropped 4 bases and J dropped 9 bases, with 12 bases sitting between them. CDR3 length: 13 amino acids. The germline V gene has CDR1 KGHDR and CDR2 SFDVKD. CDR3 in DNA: TGTGCCACCAGTGACCAGGACCAGGGTGAGCAGTTCTTC. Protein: CATSDQDQGEQFF.

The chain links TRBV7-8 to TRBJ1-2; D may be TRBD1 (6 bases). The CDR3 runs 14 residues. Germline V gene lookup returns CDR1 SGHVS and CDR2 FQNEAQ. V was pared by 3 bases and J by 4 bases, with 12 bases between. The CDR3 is CASSFYRQVYGYTF. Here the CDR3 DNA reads TGTGCCAGCAGCTTTTACAGACAGGTCTATGGCTACACCTTC. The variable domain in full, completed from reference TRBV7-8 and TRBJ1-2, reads GAGVSQSPRYKVAKRGQDVALRCDPISGHVSLFWYQQALGQGPEFLTYFQNEAQLDKSGLPSDRFFAERPEGSVSTLKIQRTQQEDSAVYLCASSFYRQVYGYTFGSGTRLTVV.

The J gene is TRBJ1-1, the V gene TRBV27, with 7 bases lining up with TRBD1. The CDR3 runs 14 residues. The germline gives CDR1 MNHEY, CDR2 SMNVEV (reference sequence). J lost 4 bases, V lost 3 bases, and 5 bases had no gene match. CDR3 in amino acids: CASSFRQGVTEAFF. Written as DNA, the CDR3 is TGTGCCAGCAGTTTTAGACAGGGTGTCACTGAAGCTTTCTTT.

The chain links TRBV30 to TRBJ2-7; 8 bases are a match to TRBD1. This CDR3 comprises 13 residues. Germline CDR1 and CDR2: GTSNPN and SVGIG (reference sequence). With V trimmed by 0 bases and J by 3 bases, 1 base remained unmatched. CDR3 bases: TGTGCCTGGAGTGTAACAGGGGGCTACGAGCAGTACTTC. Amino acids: CAWSVTGGYEQYF.

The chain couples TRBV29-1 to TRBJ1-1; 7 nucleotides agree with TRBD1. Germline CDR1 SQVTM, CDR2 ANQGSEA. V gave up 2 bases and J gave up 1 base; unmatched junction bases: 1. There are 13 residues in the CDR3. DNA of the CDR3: TGCAGCGTTGAATCAGGGGGGAACACTGAAGCTTTCTTT. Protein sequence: CSVESGGNTEAFF. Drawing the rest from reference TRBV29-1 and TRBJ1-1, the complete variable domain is SAVISQKPSRDICQRGTSLTIQCQVDSQVTMMFWYRQQPGQSLTLIATANQGSEATYESGFVIDKFPISRPNLTFSTLTVSNMSPEDSSIYLCSVESGGNTEAFFGQGTRLTVV.

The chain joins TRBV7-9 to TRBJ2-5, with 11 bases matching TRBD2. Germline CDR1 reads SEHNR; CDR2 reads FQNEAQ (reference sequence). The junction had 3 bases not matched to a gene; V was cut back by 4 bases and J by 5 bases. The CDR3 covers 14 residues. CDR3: CASSSGLAGETQYF. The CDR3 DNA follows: TGTGCCAGCAGCTCCGGACTAGCGGGCGAGACCCAGTACTTC.

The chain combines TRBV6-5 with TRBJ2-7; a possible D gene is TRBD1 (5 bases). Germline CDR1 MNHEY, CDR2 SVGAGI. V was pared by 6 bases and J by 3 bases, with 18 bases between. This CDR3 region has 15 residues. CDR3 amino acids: CASRRQPTLGYEQYF. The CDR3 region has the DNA TGTGCCAGCAGAAGACAGCCAACGCTCGGCTACGAGCAGTACTTC.

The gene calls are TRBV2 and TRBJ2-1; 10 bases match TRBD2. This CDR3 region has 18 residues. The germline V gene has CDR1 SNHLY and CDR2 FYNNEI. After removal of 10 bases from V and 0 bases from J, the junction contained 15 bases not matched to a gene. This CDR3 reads CATTLRLAGPSSYNEQFF. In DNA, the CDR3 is TGTGCCACCACGTTGAGACTAGCGGGCCCTAGCTCCTACAATGAGCAGTTCTTC. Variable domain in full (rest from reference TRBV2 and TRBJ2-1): EPEVTQTPSHQVTQMGQEVILRCVPISNHLYFYWYRQILGQKVEFLVSFYNNEISEKSEIFDDQFSVERPDGSNFTLKIRSTKLEDSAMYFCATTLRLAGPSSYNEQFFGPGTRLTVL.

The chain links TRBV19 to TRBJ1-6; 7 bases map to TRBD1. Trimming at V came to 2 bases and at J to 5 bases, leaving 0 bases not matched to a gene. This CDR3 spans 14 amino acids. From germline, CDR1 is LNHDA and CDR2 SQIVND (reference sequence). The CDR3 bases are TGTGCCAGTAGTATAACAGGGGATAATTCACCCCTCCACTTT. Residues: CASSITGDNSPLHF.

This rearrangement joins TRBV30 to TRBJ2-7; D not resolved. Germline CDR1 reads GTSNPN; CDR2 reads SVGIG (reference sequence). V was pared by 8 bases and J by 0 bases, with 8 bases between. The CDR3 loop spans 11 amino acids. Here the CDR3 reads CAGQDSYEQYF. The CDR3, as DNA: TGTGCCGGCCAGGACTCCTACGAGCAGTACTTC. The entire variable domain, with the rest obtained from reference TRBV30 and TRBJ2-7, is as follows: SQTIHQWPATLVQPVGSPLSLECTVEGTSNPNLYWYRQAAGRGLQLLFYSVGIGQISSEVPQNLSASRPQDRQFILSSKKLLLSDSGFYLCAGQDSYEQYFGPGTRLTVT.

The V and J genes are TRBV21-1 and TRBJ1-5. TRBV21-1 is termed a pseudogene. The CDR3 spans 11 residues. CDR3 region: CASSKDGAQHF. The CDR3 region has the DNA TGTGCCAGCAGCAAAGACGGGGCCCAGCATTTT.

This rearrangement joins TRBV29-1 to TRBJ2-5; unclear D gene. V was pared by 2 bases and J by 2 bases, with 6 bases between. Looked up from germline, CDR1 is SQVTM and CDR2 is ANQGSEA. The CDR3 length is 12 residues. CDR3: CSVETQQETQYF. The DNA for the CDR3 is TGCAGCGTTGAAACGCAGCAAGAGACCCAGTACTTC.

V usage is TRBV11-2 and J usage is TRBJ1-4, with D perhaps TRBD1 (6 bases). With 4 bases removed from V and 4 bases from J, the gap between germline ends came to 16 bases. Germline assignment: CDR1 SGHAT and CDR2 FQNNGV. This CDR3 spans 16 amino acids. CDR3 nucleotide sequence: TGTGCCAGCAGCTCCCCGGACAGTCTGGTTAATGAAAAACTGTTTTTT. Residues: CASSSPDSLVNEKLFF.

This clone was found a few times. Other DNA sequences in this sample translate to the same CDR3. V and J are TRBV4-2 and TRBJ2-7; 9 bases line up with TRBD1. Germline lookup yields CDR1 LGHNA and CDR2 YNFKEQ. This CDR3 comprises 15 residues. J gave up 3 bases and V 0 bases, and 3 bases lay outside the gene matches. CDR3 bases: TGTGCCAGCAGCCAAGAACCGGGACAGGGCTACGAGCAGTACTTC. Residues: CASSQEPGQGYEQYF.

The CDR3 nucleotides read TGTGCCAGCAGCCTAGGGGGGGGCTCCTACAATGAGCAGTTCTTC. It yields the protein CASSLGGGSYNEQFF. J is TRBJ2-1 and V is TRBV11-3; the D gene is possibly TRBD2 (7 bases). Trimming took off 5 bases at V and 0 bases at J, with 11 bases between the two ends. The CDR3 has 15 amino acids. Germline values: CDR1 SGHNT, CDR2 YENEEA.

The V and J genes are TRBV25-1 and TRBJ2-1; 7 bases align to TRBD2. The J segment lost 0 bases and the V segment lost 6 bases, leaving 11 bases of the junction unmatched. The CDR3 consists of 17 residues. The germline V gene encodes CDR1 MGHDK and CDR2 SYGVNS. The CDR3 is CASSPGGGTSSYNEQFF. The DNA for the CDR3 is TGTGCCAGCAGCCCTGGGGGGGGGACGAGCTCCTACAATGAGCAGTTCTTC.

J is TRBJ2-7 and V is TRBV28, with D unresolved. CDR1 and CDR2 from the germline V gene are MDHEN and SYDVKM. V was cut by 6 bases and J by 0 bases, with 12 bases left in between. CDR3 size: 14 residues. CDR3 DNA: TGTGCCAGCAGCGTTACTCGATCCTCCTACGAGCAGTACTTC. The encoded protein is CASSVTRSSYEQYF.

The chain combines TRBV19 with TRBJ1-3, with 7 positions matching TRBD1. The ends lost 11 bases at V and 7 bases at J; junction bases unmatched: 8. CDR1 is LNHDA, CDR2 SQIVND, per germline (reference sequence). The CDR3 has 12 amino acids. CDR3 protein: CASYRGRNTIYF. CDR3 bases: TGTGCCTCCTACAGGGGAAGGAACACCATATATTTT.